These 10 T cell receptor beta chains originate from one sample sequenced in a study of graft-versus-host responses after intestinal transplantation. Antigen specificity for these receptors is unknown. Clones were read by immunoSEQ multiplex PCR, and TCRdb kept only the in-frame ones, dropping some. The sample includes 80,000 to 100,000 clones, 90% to 95% of them seen just once. Sequencing was performed on unstimulated CD4+ T cells sorted from spleen or lymph node cells, taken before intestinal transplant. The receptors shown here come from a human donor who received an intestinal transplant.

The V gene is TRBV4-1, the J gene TRBJ2-1, with unresolved D. V was clipped by 0 bases and J by 2 bases, with 17 bases between them. Germline-derived CDR1 and CDR2 are MGHRA and YSYEKL. The CDR3 loop spans 18 amino acids. This CDR3 is CASSQDSAEAVAYNEQFF. The CDR3 nucleotides read TGCGCCAGCAGCCAAGACTCCGCAGAGGCTGTCGCCTACAATGAGCAGTTCTTC.

The DNA of the CDR3 is TGTGCCAGCAGTGGACAGCCCTATCAGCCCCAGCATTTT. It encodes CASSGQPYQPQHF. The gene calls are TRBV6-5 and TRBJ1-5, with a tentative D call TRBD1 (6 bases). CDR1 and CDR2 (germline): MNHEY, SVGAGI. Between the trimmed V and J ends, which lost 5 bases and 5 bases, there was a span of 10 bases. The CDR3 covers 13 residues.

The rearrangement joins TRBV7-6 to TRBJ2-7, with TRBD1 matching over 8 bases. Germline V gene sequence: CDR1 SGHVS, CDR2 FNYEAQ. The J segment lost 5 bases and the V segment lost 5 bases, leaving 8 bases of the junction unmatched. This CDR3 has 14 residues. The CDR3 loop reads CASSPTGVVNEQYF. DNA for the CDR3: TGTGCCAGCAGCCCGACAGGGGTTGTCAACGAGCAGTACTTC.

The genes are TRBV5-4 and TRBJ1-1; TRBD1 matches 12 bases. The CDR3 is made up of 17 amino acids. After removal of 3 bases from V and 5 bases from J, the junction contained 11 bases not matched to a gene. Germline CDR1 SGHNT, CDR2 YYREEE (reference sequence). In nucleotides, the CDR3 is TGTGCCAGCAGCTCGCCGGGACAGGGGGCGAGGGGGACTGAAGCTTTCTTT. Its translation is CASSSPGQGARGTEAFF.

The chain employs TRBV6-1 and TRBJ1-1; perhaps TRBD1 as D (6 bases). V was pared by 7 bases and J by 8 bases, with 20 bases between. CDR3 length equals 14 residues. Germline V gene data show CDR1 as MNHNS and CDR2 as SASEGT. The CDR3 protein is CASTPGARQVEAFF. In DNA form, the CDR3 reads TGTGCCAGCACCCCCGGGGCCCGACAGGTAGAAGCTTTCTTT.

The genes are TRBV5-1 and TRBJ1-6, with 10 nucleotides matching TRBD1. The germline gives CDR1 SGHRS, CDR2 YFSETQ. This CDR3 is 14 amino acids long. Trimming removed 3 bases from V and 11 bases from J; junction bases left unmatched: 5. CDR3 protein: CASSWTGGETPLHF. CDR3 DNA: TGCGCCAGCAGCTGGACAGGGGGGGAAACACCCCTCCACTTT.

CDR3 bases: TGTGCCAGCAGCACCCTAGCGGGGGGTTCAGATACGCAGTATTTT. Translated: CASSTLAGGSDTQYF. The chain has TRBV7-3 and TRBJ2-3; 11 nucleotides align to TRBD2. CDR1 SGHTA and CDR2 FQGTGA come from the germline V gene. V gave up 5 bases and J gave up 4 bases; unmatched junction bases: 5. The CDR3 is 15 amino acids.

The chain is built from TRBV7-9 and TRBJ1-4, with a tentative D call TRBD1 (6 bases). The CDR3 contains 17 residues. Germline V CDR1 and CDR2: SEHNR, FQNEAQ (reference sequence). Deletions cut 1 base from V and 0 bases from J, with 12 bases between. The CDR3 loop is CASSLDLDSATNEKLFF. The CDR3 nucleotides are TGTGCCAGCAGCTTAGACCTGGACAGTGCAACTAATGAAAAACTGTTTTTT.

This sequence joins TRBV19 and TRBJ1-6; D unresolved. The CDR3 totals 18 residues. Germline CDR1 is LNHDA and CDR2 is SQIVND (reference sequence). Trimming removed 5 bases from V and 0 bases from J, with 17 bases in between. The CDR3 spells CASSGVRSGSSYNSPLHF. CDR3 nucleotides: TGTGCCAGTAGTGGGGTGAGATCGGGGAGCTCCTATAATTCACCCCTCCACTTT.

This chain uses TRBV7-6 with TRBJ2-3, with 12 bases matching TRBD2. The trim removed 2 bases at V and 4 bases at J, leaving 10 bases unmatched. CDR3 length equals 18 residues. Germline V gene lookup returns CDR1 SGHVS and CDR2 FNYEAQ. The CDR3 nucleotides are TGTGCCAGCAGCTTAAGGTCGACTAGCGGGAGTATACCAGATACGCAGTATTTT. It translates to CASSLRSTSGSIPDTQYF.